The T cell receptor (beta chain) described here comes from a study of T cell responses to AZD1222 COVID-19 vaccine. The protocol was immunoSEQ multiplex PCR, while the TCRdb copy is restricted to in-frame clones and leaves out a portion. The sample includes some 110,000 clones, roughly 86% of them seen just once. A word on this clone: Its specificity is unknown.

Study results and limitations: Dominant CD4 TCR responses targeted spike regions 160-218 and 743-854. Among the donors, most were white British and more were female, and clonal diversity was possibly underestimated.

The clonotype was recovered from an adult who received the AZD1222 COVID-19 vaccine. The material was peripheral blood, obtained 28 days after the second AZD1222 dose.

CDR3 sequence (DNA): TGCGCCAGCACCTCACGAGCGGAGAGCGAAGCTTTCTTT. It codes for CASTSRAESEAFF. The gene calls are TRBV4-1 and TRBJ1-1, with D unclear. The V gene lost 7 bases and the J gene lost 8 bases, with 17 bases spanning the gap. The CDR3 spans 13 residues. Germline CDR1 reads MGHRA; CDR2 reads YSYEKL.